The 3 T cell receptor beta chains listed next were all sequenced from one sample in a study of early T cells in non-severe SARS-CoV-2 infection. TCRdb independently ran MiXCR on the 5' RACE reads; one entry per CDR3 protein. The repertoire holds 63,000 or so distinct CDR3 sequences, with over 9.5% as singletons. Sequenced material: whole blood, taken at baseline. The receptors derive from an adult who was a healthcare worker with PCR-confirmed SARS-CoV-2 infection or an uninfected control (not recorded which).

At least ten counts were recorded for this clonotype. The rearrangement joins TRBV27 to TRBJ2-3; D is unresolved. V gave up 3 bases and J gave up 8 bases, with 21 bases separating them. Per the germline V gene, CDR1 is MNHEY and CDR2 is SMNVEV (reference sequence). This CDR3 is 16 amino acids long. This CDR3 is CASSFPVGRGFGTQYF. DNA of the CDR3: TGTGCCAGCAGTTTCCCCGTCGGCCGAGGTTTCGGTACGCAGTATTTT.

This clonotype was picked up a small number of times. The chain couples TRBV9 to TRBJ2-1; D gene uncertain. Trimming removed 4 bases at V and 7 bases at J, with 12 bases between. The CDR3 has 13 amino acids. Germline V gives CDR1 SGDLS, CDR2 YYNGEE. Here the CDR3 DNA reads TGTGCCAGCAGCACCCCGGCAGCTAATGAGCAGTTCTTC. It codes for CASSTPAANEQFF.

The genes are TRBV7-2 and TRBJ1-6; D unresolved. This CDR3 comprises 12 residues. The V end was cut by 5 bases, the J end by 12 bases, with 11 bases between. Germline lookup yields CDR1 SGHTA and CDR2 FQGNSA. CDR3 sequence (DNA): TGTGCCAGCAGCCGGAGCGCGGGACCCCTCCACTTT. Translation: CASSRSAGPLHF. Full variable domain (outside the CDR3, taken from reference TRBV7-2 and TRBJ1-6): GAGVSQSPSNKVTEKGKDVELRCDPISGHTALYWYRQSLGQGLEFLIYFQGNSAPDKSGLPSDRFSAERTGGSVSTLTIQRTQQEDSAVYLCASSRSAGPLHFGNGTRLTVT.